The 23 T cell receptor beta chains reported below all come from one sample, sequenced in a study of T cell responses to AZD1222 COVID-19 vaccine. Data came from immunoSEQ multiplex PCR; TCRdb stores just in-frame clones and leaves some out. Of about 160,000 clones listed, 91% are singletons. Here the sequenced sample was peripheral blood, taken on day 0 of AZD1222 vaccination. The receptor source for this set is an adult in good health.

The chain is built from TRBV5-1 and TRBJ2-2, with TRBD2 as a possible D gene (5 bases). This CDR3 comprises 15 residues. Trimming took off 4 bases at V and 7 bases at J, with 17 bases between the two ends. Per germline, CDR1 SGHRS and CDR2 YFSETQ. CDR3 bases: TGCGCCAGCAGCCCAGAGTTAGCGTTAGGCGGGGAGCTGTTTTTT. Translating it yields CASSPELALGGELFF.

This chain links TRBV6-1 with TRBJ1-2; D is possibly TRBD1 (5 bases). Between the trimmed V and J ends, which lost 4 bases and 2 bases, there was a span of 17 bases. This CDR3 spans 16 amino acids. CDR1 MNHNS and CDR2 SASEGT come from the germline V gene. The CDR3 sequence is CASSAQENLLNYGYTF. The DNA for the CDR3 is TGTGCCAGCAGTGCACAGGAGAACCTTCTAAACTATGGCTACACCTTC.

The table lists this clone with a count of one. V usage is TRBV30 and J usage is TRBJ2-3, with TRBD2 matching 7 bases. Germline trimming cut 1 base from V and 1 base from J; bases unmatched to any gene: 2. CDR1 GTSNPN and CDR2 SVGIG come from the germline V gene (reference sequence). CDR3 length: 14 amino acids. The CDR3 loop reads CAWSGRGGTDTQYF. For the CDR3, the DNA is TGTGCCTGGAGTGGCCGGGGGGGCACAGATACGCAGTATTTT.

The chain carries TRBV5-1 and TRBJ2-2; TRBD1 matches 7 bases. The V segment lost 0 bases and the J segment 5 bases; nucleotides outside the gene matches: 7. There are 16 residues in the CDR3. From germline, CDR1 is SGHRS and CDR2 YFSETQ. DNA of the CDR3: TGCGCCAGCAGCTTGGCCGGGACAGAGAGAACCGGGGAGCTGTTTTTT. The encoded protein is CASSLAGTERTGELFF.

This rearrangement joins TRBV28 to TRBJ2-7, with 8 bases lining up with TRBD1. J gave up 2 bases and V 7 bases, and 4 bases lay outside the gene matches. Germline-derived CDR1 and CDR2 are MDHEN and SYDVKM. The CDR3 sequence is 13 residues long. The CDR3 DNA reads TGTGCCAGCAATCTACAGGGGGCCTACGAGCAGTACTTC. Translated, it gives CASNLQGAYEQYF.

The chain uses TRBV28 and TRBJ1-5; 7 bases align to TRBD1. The J segment lost 6 bases and the V segment lost 4 bases, leaving 6 bases of the junction unmatched. The CDR3 runs to 14 residues. Germline values: CDR1 MDHEN, CDR2 SYDVKM. CDR3 coding DNA: TGTGCCAGCAGTTCTGAGGGGGCACCTCAGCCCCAGCATTTT. This translates into CASSSEGAPQPQHF.

The chain recombines TRBV11-3 with TRBJ2-7; TRBD2 agrees at 10 bases. Trimming took 2 bases from V and 3 from J; bases not matched to a gene: 7. CDR1 SGHNT and CDR2 YENEEA come from the germline V gene. The CDR3 covers 16 residues. The CDR3 DNA reads TGTGCCAGCAGCTTAAGCGGGGGGGGGACTCGCTACGAGCAGTACTTC. This translates into CASSLSGGGTRYEQYF. Full variable domain (outside the CDR3, taken from reference TRBV11-3 and TRBJ2-7): EAGVVQSPRYKIIEKKQPVAFWCNPISGHNTLYWYLQNLGQGPELLIRYENEEAVDDSQLPKDRFSAERLKGVDSTLKIQPAELGDSAVYLCASSLSGGGTRYEQYFGPGTRLTVT.

This sequence joins TRBV10-1 and TRBJ2-7; TRBD2 aligns across 14 bases. This CDR3 comprises 17 residues. V trimming: 2 bases; J trimming: 7 bases; junction bases outside the gene matches: 10. CDR1 is WNHNN, CDR2 SYGVQD, per germline (reference sequence). This chain's CDR3 is CASSETSGTSGRMEQYF. The CDR3 DNA reads as TGCGCCAGCAGTGAGACAAGCGGGACTAGCGGGAGAATGGAGCAGTACTTC.

In this sample, this clone turned up once. This chain uses TRBV2 with TRBJ2-7, with D maybe TRBD1 (6 bases). The CDR3 is 13 residues long. Deletions cut 5 bases from V and 4 bases from J, with 12 bases between. Germline CDR1 SNHLY, CDR2 FYNNEI. CDR3 protein: CASSTGNLYEQYF. CDR3 DNA sequence: TGTGCCAGCAGTACAGGGAACCTATACGAGCAGTACTTC.

The chain recombines TRBV7-8 with TRBJ2-1; 13 nucleotides line up with TRBD2. The J segment lost 6 bases and the V segment lost 4 bases, leaving 3 bases of the junction unmatched. The V gene's germline CDR1 is SGHVS and CDR2 FQNEAQ. The length of the CDR3 is 15 residues. The CDR3 sequence: CASSSGLAGPNEQFF. The CDR3, as DNA: TGTGCCAGCAGCTCGGGACTAGCGGGACCCAATGAGCAGTTCTTC.

The chain combines TRBV2 with TRBJ2-1; D perhaps matches TRBD2 (5 bases). With 0 bases removed from V and 11 bases from J, the gap between germline ends came to 11 bases. The CDR3 sequence is 13 residues long. CDR1 and CDR2 (germline): SNHLY, FYNNEI. The CDR3 DNA reads TGTGCCAGCAGTGAAGCGCTTCGGGAACAGCAGTTCTTC. Amino acid sequence: CASSEALREQQFF.

This chain's CDR3 is CASSYGTSGKHYEQYF. The CDR3 nucleotides read TGTGCCAGCAGTTATGGGACTAGCGGAAAACACTACGAGCAGTACTTC. The gene calls are TRBV6-2 or TRBV6-3 and TRBJ2-7; 11 nucleotides align to TRBD2. This CDR3 contains 16 residues. J gave up 3 bases and V 3 bases, and 7 bases lay outside the gene matches. Germline CDR1 MNHEY, CDR2 SVGEGT.

This chain connects TRBV11-3 to TRBJ1-1; the D gene is possibly TRBD1 (5 bases). Per germline, CDR1 SGHNT and CDR2 YENEEA. The CDR3 covers 18 residues. Trimming left V 5 bases short and J 3 bases short, with 25 bases between. The CDR3 bases are TGTGCCAGCAGCCCGAGGGGTGCGGGACCGCTTAGGGACACTGAAGCTTTCTTT. This codes for CASSPRGAGPLRDTEAFF.

This sequence joins TRBV5-1 and TRBJ2-3, with D uncertain. The CDR3 sequence is 14 residues long. Between the trimmed V and J ends, which lost 0 bases and 2 bases, there was a span of 7 bases. In germline, CDR1 is SGHRS, CDR2 YFSETQ. CDR3 loop: CASSLVLLTDTQYF. DNA for the CDR3: TGCGCCAGCAGCTTGGTGCTTCTCACAGATACGCAGTATTTT.

This sequence joins TRBV5-1 and TRBJ1-2; D unclear. This CDR3 has 13 residues. V dropped 5 bases and J dropped 4 bases, with 12 bases sitting between them. CDR1 SGHRS and CDR2 YFSETQ come from the germline V gene. The CDR3 loop is CASRDSGSYGYTF. Here the CDR3 DNA reads TGCGCCAGCAGGGACTCGGGGAGCTATGGCTACACCTTC.

The chain combines TRBV4-2 with TRBJ1-3; 9 positions match TRBD1. This CDR3 is built from 16 residues. Germline CDR1 reads LGHNA; CDR2 reads YNFKEQ. Germline trimming cut 1 base from V and 4 bases from J; bases unmatched to any gene: 5. The CDR3 loop reads CASSQVQGARGNTIYF. The DNA for the CDR3 is TGTGCCAGCAGCCAAGTACAGGGGGCGCGAGGAAACACCATATATTTT.

The chain employs TRBV2 and TRBJ2-5; maybe TRBD2 (7 bases). The CDR3 extends over 13 amino acids. Trimming cost V 3 bases and J 7 bases, with 12 bases left between them. Germline CDR1 and CDR2: SNHLY and FYNNEI. CDR3 DNA: TGTGCCAGCAGTGATGGGGGGGCAGGGACCCAGTACTTC. It codes for CASSDGGAGTQYF.

The rearrangement uses TRBV6-2 or TRBV6-3 and TRBJ2-1, with 8 bases matching TRBD1. Losses at the gene ends were 0 bases for V and 8 bases for J; bases not matched to a gene: 15. The germline gives CDR1 MNHEY, CDR2 SVGEGT. The length of the CDR3 is 18 residues. CDR3 in DNA: TGTGCCAGCAGTTACTCTGGGTTCCGGACAGGGTCGATGGATGAGCAGTTCTTC. The encoded protein is CASSYSGFRTGSMDEQFF.

V usage is TRBV4-3 and J usage is TRBJ2-7; TRBD1 might be the D (6 bases). The CDR3 is 14 amino acids. Germline CDR1 LGHNA, CDR2 YSLEER. The V gene lost 1 base and the J gene lost 1 base, with 8 bases spanning the gap. CDR3 coding DNA: TGCGCCAGCAGCCAAGCACAGGGATCCTACGAGCAGTACTTC. It specifies CASSQAQGSYEQYF.

The chain links TRBV6-5 to TRBJ2-5, with TRBD1 matching over 10 bases. Losses at the gene ends were 10 bases for V and 4 bases for J; bases not matched to a gene: 6. This CDR3 is built from 13 residues. CDR1 MNHEY and CDR2 SVGAGI come from the germline V gene. The CDR3 here is CATRQGAGETQYF. CDR3 coding DNA: TGTGCCACCCGACAGGGGGCTGGAGAGACCCAGTACTTC.

The chain is built from TRBV7-2 and TRBJ2-7; 10 nucleotides align to TRBD1. This CDR3 is 15 amino acids long. The J segment lost 3 bases and the V segment lost 0 bases, leaving 2 bases of the junction unmatched. CDR1 and CDR2 from the germline V gene are SGHTA and FQGNSA. CDR3 protein: CASSLAGDRGYEQYF. In DNA form, the CDR3 reads TGTGCCAGCAGCTTAGCCGGGGACAGGGGCTACGAGCAGTACTTC.

The rearrangement links TRBV4-1 to TRBJ2-2; D is tentatively TRBD1 or TRBD2 (6 bases each). Between the trimmed V and J ends, which lost 1 base and 4 bases, there was a span of 13 bases. The CDR3 extends over 16 amino acids. Looked up from germline, CDR1 is MGHRA and CDR2 is YSYEKL. The CDR3 nucleotides are TGCGCCAGCAGCCAAGGGGGGGCGCGAGTCACCGGGGAGCTGTTTTTT. Translated: CASSQGGARVTGELFF.

This sequence joins TRBV7-6 and TRBJ1-4; 10 bases map to TRBD1. Germline V CDR1 and CDR2: SGHVS, FNYEAQ. The V gene end was trimmed by 4 bases and the J gene end by 6 bases; junction bases not matched to a gene: 2. The CDR3 length is 14 residues. As DNA, the CDR3 is TGTGCCAGCAGCTCCGGGACAGGGGATGAAAAACTGTTTTTT. Protein: CASSSGTGDEKLFF.